The rows below give T cell receptor beta chains drawn from one sample of a study of blood T cell repertoires in COVID-19. TCRdb keeps only in-frame clones here, not all; method: immunoSEQ multiplex PCR. Of more than 100,000 clones in the sample, 84% were seen once. Material for sequencing was peripheral blood. The receptors here all came from a human donor in a cohort sampled during active or convalescent COVID-19. CDR3s include the opening cysteine and the closing phenylalanine or tryptophan. The order of the fields is D gene, J gene, V gene, clone size, CDR3 DNA, CDR3 protein. D genes are given only for firm matches. Rows give clone size only sometimes, using once, few, many, or a class for an expanded clone.

TRBD1 TRBJ1-1 TRBV5-1 NA TGCGCCAGCAGCCAAACAGGGGCTCGGGGGTACACTGAAGCTTTCTTT CASSQTGARGYTEAFF
TRBD2 TRBJ2-5 TRBV30 NA TGTGCCTGGTTCCCGTGGCTAGCGGGGGCAATCCCGTACCGGGAGACCCAGTACTTC CAWFPWLAGAIPYRETQYF
NA TRBJ2-7 TRBV5-1 NA TGCGCCAGCAGCTTGGACGACAGCCTCACCTACGAGCAGTACTTC CASSLDDSLTYEQYF
NA TRBJ1-5 TRBV6-5 NA TGTGCCAGCAGTTACTCGTCTTACAATCAGCCCCAGCATTTT CASSYSSYNQPQHF
NA TRBJ2-7 TRBV19 once TGTGCCAGTAGTGGAAGCCGGGAACGGTTACGGGAGCAGTACTTC CASSGSRERLREQYF
TRBD1 TRBJ2-6 TRBV28 NA TGTGCCAGCAAGGGGGCAGGGCCAAGCTCTGGGGCCAACGTCCTGACTTTC CASKGAGPSSGANVLTF
TRBD2 TRBJ2-1 TRBV5-4 NA TGTGCCAGCAGATCCGGGACTAGTTCGGTGGATGAGCAGTTCTTC CASRSGTSSVDEQFF
TRBD1 TRBJ1-4 TRBV19 few TGTGCCAGTAGTACAATGACAGGGTTAAAGGAAAAACTGTTTTTT CASSTMTGLKEKLFF
NA TRBJ2-2 TRBV5-1 NA TGCGCCAGCAGCTTGGTGGGGGTCGGAGGGCGTACCGGGGAGCTGTTTTTT CASSLVGVGGRTGELFF
NA TRBJ2-5 TRBV11-3 once TGTGCCAGCCGCCGAGGGGGGGTCCAAGAGACCCAGTACTTC CASRRGGVQETQYF
NA TRBJ2-5 TRBV6-5 once TGTGCCAGCAGTCAAAATGAGGGGACCCAGTACTTC CASSQNEGTQYF
TRBD1 TRBJ1-2 TRBV2 NA TGTGCCAGCAGGCCGGGACAGACCAACTATGGCTACACCTTC CASRPGQTNYGYTF
TRBD2 TRBJ2-3 TRBV24-1 NA TGTGCCACCAGTGATCGACTAGCGGGGGATACAGATACGCAGTATTTT CATSDRLAGDTDTQYF
NA TRBJ2-3 TRBV9 NA TGTGCCAGCAGCGTAGCCCAAGATACGCAGTATTTT CASSVAQDTQYF
NA TRBJ1-3 TRBV6-5 NA TGTGCCAGCAGCCGAAGCGAATTGAGCGGAAACACCATATATTTT CASSRSELSGNTIYF
NA TRBJ2-7 TRBV5-8 NA TGTGCCAGCAGCTTGCGTGGGGGCGTTCTCTACGAGCAGTACTTC CASSLRGGVLYEQYF
NA TRBJ1-2 TRBV6-5 few TGTGCCAGCAGCGCTGGCCAGCGGTTTCGAGCTGGCTACACCTTC CASSAGQRFRAGYTF
TRBD2 TRBJ2-3 TRBV5-4 NA TGTGCCAGCAGTTACCTGGCGGGAGAAACAGATACGCAGTATTTT CASSYLAGETDTQYF
TRBD1 TRBJ1-6 TRBV27 many TGTGCCAGCACTGAGGGGGCGGCCTCCTATAATTCACCCCTCCACTTT CASTEGAASYNSPLHF
TRBD1 TRBJ2-1 TRBV5-1 NA TGCGCCAGCAGCCTTCCCTCACCGGGACAGAGAAATGAGCAGTTCTTC CASSLPSPGQRNEQFF
TRBD1 TRBJ2-7 TRBV2 NA TGTGCCAGCAGTCCTAAAAGCGGTAGGGGGCTCGAGCAGTACTTC CASSPKSGRGLEQYF
NA TRBJ2-2 TRBV4-2 NA TGTGCCAGCAGCCAAGATTATAGGAGGGCAGTGAAGCGTCCCGGGGAGCTGTTTTTT CASSQDYRRAVKRPGELFF
TRBD1 TRBJ1-5 TRBV19 NA TGTGCCAGTAAGGAACGGGGACAGGCAAATCAGCCCCAGCATTTT CASKERGQANQPQHF
NA TRBJ2-3 TRBV25-1 NA TGTGCCAGCAGTGAATATGACACGGCCACAGATACGCAGTATTTT CASSEYDTATDTQYF
TRBD1 TRBJ2-7 TRBV7-6 NA TGTGCCAGCAGCTTAAGGACAGGGGTGGTCTACGAGCAGTACTTC CASSLRTGVVYEQYF
TRBD1 TRBJ1-2 TRBV6-5 NA TGTGCCAGCAGAGGGACAGATAACTATGGCTACACCTTC CASRGTDNYGYTF
TRBD2 TRBJ2-1 TRBV19 NA TGTGCCAGTAAGGGGACTAGCGGGCGACTCGGCAATGAGCAGTTCTTC CASKGTSGRLGNEQFF
TRBD1 TRBJ2-1 TRBV3-1/TRBV3-2 few TGTGCCAGCAGCTCCTACCGGGACAGGGACAATGAGCAGTTCTTC CASSSYRDRDNEQFF
TRBD2 TRBJ2-7 TRBV5-5 NA TGTGCCAGCAGCATCGGACTAGCGGGGGGAAAGGTTTCCTACGAGCAGTACTTC CASSIGLAGGKVSYEQYF
TRBD1 TRBJ1-2 TRBV19 once TGTGCCAGTAGTCCACGACAGGGTCGTCACTATGGCTACACCTTC CASSPRQGRHYGYTF
TRBD1 TRBJ2-2 TRBV19 NA TGTGCCAGTAGTGACAGGGGTTTCAACACCGGGGAGCTGTTTTTT CASSDRGFNTGELFF
TRBD2 TRBJ2-3 TRBV12-5 NA TGTGCTAGTGGTTTGGTACCCGGGCGGGGGGGTTCAGATACGCAGTATTTT CASGLVPGRGGSDTQYF
NA TRBJ1-1 TRBV12-3/TRBV12-4 NA TGTGCCAGCAGCCTGGGACACAACACTGAAGCTTTCTTT CASSLGHNTEAFF
NA TRBJ1-4 TRBV5-6 NA TGTGCCAGCAGCTTTACGGGGGTCGGCGAAAAACTGTTTTTT CASSFTGVGEKLFF
NA TRBJ2-5 TRBV30 NA TGTGCCTGGAGCCGAGGAGGGAAGAAGACCCAGTACTTC CAWSRGGKKTQYF
NA TRBJ1-1 TRBV19 NA TGTGCCAGTAGTATCCGGCAGGGGAACACTGAAGCTTTCTTT CASSIRQGNTEAFF
TRBD1 TRBJ1-6 TRBV3-1/TRBV3-2 once TGTGCCAGCAGGGGGACAGGCAATTCACCCCTCCACTTT CASRGTGNSPLHF
TRBD2 TRBJ2-3 TRBV5-4 once TGTGCCAGCAGCTTGCCCAGCGGGGGGGCGGATACGCAGTATTTT CASSLPSGGADTQYF
TRBD1 TRBJ2-2 TRBV7-2 NA TGTGCCAGCAGCAAACGCAGGGGGCCCACCGGGGAGCTGTTTTTT CASSKRRGPTGELFF
NA TRBJ1-1 TRBV9 many TGTGCCAGCAGCCTACGACAGTACACTGAAGCTTTCTTT CASSLRQYTEAFF
NA TRBJ1-2 TRBV2 NA TGTGCCAGCAGTGATGGGCAGGGCAACCCTTCTAACTATGGCTACACCTTC CASSDGQGNPSNYGYTF
NA TRBJ1-4 TRBV19 NA TGTGCCAGTTCGCCATATAAAGGCGCGGCTAATGAAAAACTGTTTTTT CASSPYKGAANEKLFF
TRBD1 TRBJ1-6 TRBV30 NA TGTGCCTGGAGTTACCAGGGGGCGTCACCCCTCCACTTT CAWSYQGASPLHF
NA TRBJ1-2 TRBV10-3 NA TGTGCCATCAAAGCTTCCCCGGAGGGTCCTAACTATGGCTACACCTTC CAIKASPEGPNYGYTF
TRBD2 TRBJ2-5 TRBV10-3 NA TGTGCCATCAGTGATGGCGGGGGGGTCGTCGAGACCCAGTACTTC CAISDGGGVVETQYF
TRBD1 TRBJ1-3 TRBV5-5 NA TGTGCCAGCAGCCGAAGGGGACAGGGAGGAAACACCATATATTTT CASSRRGQGGNTIYF
TRBD1 TRBJ1-4 TRBV5-1 NA TGCGCCAGCAGCTTGGGACAGGGGTTCGAAAAACTGTTTTTT CASSLGQGFEKLFF
NA TRBJ1-5 TRBV10-3 NA TGTGCCATCAGTGAGTCGACCCGGACTGGAGGCGGTCAGCCCCAGCATTTT CAISESTRTGGGQPQHF
NA TRBJ2-3 TRBV9 NA TGTGCCAGCAGCTCAAGAGGAGAGAGCACAGATACGCAGTATTTT CASSSRGESTDTQYF
NA TRBJ2-7 TRBV6-5 NA TGTGCCAGCAGCAAACGGACTGGCGAGCAGTACTTC CASSKRTGEQYF
TRBD2 TRBJ2-7 TRBV29-1 NA TGCAGCGTTGACCGCGCCGCGGGGGGCGGTCGGCCGGGCGAGCAGTACTTC CSVDRAAGGGRPGEQYF
NA TRBJ1-1 TRBV11-2 NA TGTGCCAGCAGCAGGGGTACTGAAGCTTTCTTT CASSRGTEAFF
NA TRBJ1-1 TRBV28 NA TGTGCCAGCAGACCTCCACAGGGTGGGCGGACTGAAGCTTTCTTT CASRPPQGGRTEAFF
NA TRBJ1-3 TRBV28 NA TGTGCCAGCAAGGCCCCCGGGACATCCGGAGGAAACACCATATATTTT CASKAPGTSGGNTIYF